One sample yielded the 18 T cell receptor beta chains listed below, sequenced in a study of cytomegalovirus exposure and HLA in healthy donors. Amplification used 60 Vbeta primers and 13 Jbeta primers. Profiled with immunoSEQ multiplex PCR; TCRdb holds only in-frame clones, not every one. The table shows 100,000 to 130,000 clones, with over 75% occurring only once. Source material: PBMCs. The receptors derive from a young man in good health and CMV-seronegative.

This clone was seen just once. The chain combines TRBV18 with TRBJ1-1; D possibly corresponds to TRBD1 (6 bases). The CDR3 has 15 amino acids. V gave up 0 bases and J gave up 0 bases, with 8 bases separating them. The V gene's germline CDR1 is KGHSH and CDR2 LQKENI. CDR3 coding DNA: TGTGCCAGCTCACCACCTGGGGGCCTGAACACTGAAGCTTTCTTT. It specifies CASSPPGGLNTEAFF.

The rearrangement uses TRBV9 and TRBJ1-5; D might be TRBD1 (6 bases). Germline loops: CDR1 SGDLS, CDR2 YYNGEE. Trimming removed 4 bases from V and 4 bases from J, with 15 bases in between. The CDR3 contains 15 residues. CDR3 sequence reads: CASSTQGRDNQPQHF. The CDR3 DNA reads TGTGCCAGCAGCACTCAGGGGAGGGATAATCAGCCCCAGCATTTT.

This clone was seen just once. The genes are TRBV9 and TRBJ2-2, with D possibly matching TRBD1 (6 bases). Germline CDR1 reads SGDLS; CDR2 reads YYNGEE. The CDR3 runs to 17 residues. Trimming stripped 0 bases from V and 2 bases from J, with 14 bases between. CDR3 sequence: CASSVAYRASNTGELFF. In nucleotides, the CDR3 is TGTGCCAGCAGCGTAGCGTACAGGGCCAGTAACACCGGGGAGCTGTTTTTT.

Of note for this clone: A read error likely explains this, since a far larger clone differs by one base. This likely comes from a read error, as the CDR3 has no conserved phenylalanine or tryptophan at its end. V and J are TRBV15 and TRBJ1-6; D is unclear. V lost 3 bases to trimming and J lost 5 bases, with 11 bases between them. Germline V gene lookup returns CDR1 LNHNV and CDR2 YYDKDF (reference sequence). The CDR3 runs to 15 residues. CDR3 sequence (DNA): TGTGCCACCAGCAGGGCCGCGGGAGATAATTCACCCCTCCACGTT. Translation: CATSRAAGDNSPLHV.

The J gene is TRBJ1-2, the V gene TRBV5-4, with TRBD1 as a possible D gene (6 bases). CDR3 length: 12 amino acids. Trimming cost V 7 bases and J 4 bases, with 11 bases left between them. The germline gives CDR1 SGHNT, CDR2 YYREEE (reference sequence). The CDR3 DNA is TGTGCCAGCCAGGGGCAGAGCTATGGCTACACCTTC. This sequence encodes CASQGQSYGYTF. Filled out from reference TRBV5-4 and TRBJ1-2, the complete variable domain reads ETGVTQSPTHLIKTRGQQVTLRCSSQSGHNTVSWYQQALGQGPQFIFQYYREEENGRGNFPPRFSGLQFPNYSSELNVNALELDDSALYLCASQGQSYGYTFGSGTRLTVV.

This chain joins TRBV28 and TRBJ2-3; 8 bases match TRBD2. Trimming at V came to 2 bases and at J to 5 bases, leaving 15 bases not matched to a gene. The CDR3 loop spans 18 amino acids. Germline V lookup: CDR1 MDHEN, CDR2 SYDVKM. The CDR3 coding sequence is TGTGCCAGCAGTTTAGGACGGGGCCGGGAGGGCCCCCAAGATACGCAGTATTTT. Amino acids: CASSLGRGREGPQDTQYF. The full variable domain, its missing parts supplied by reference TRBV28 and TRBJ2-3, is DVKVTQSSRYLVKRTGEKVFLECVQDMDHENMFWYRQDPGLGLRLIYFSYDVKMKEKGDIPEGYSVSREKKERFSLILESASTNQTSMYLCASSLGRGREGPQDTQYFGPGTRLTVL.

The genes are TRBV28 and TRBJ2-4; no clear D gene. The CDR3 totals 14 residues. Trimming cost V 6 bases and J 0 bases, with 9 bases left between them. CDR1 MDHEN and CDR2 SYDVKM come from the germline V gene. CDR3 sequence (DNA): TGTGCCAGCAGCCCCGTGTCAGCCAAAAACATTCAGTACTTC. The encoded protein is CASSPVSAKNIQYF.

This chain links TRBV4-2 with TRBJ1-1, with TRBD1 identical over 9 bases. This CDR3 is 14 amino acids long. The ends lost 3 bases at V and 3 bases at J; junction bases unmatched: 2. The germline CDR1 and CDR2 sequences are LGHNA and YNFKEQ. This CDR3 is CASSQDRGYTEAFF. The CDR3 nucleotides are TGTGCCAGCAGCCAGGACAGGGGATACACTGAAGCTTTCTTT.

The chain employs TRBV6-1 and TRBJ2-7; tentative D call: TRBD1 (5 bases). Germline V lookup: CDR1 MNHNS, CDR2 SASEGT. The CDR3 spans 10 residues. Trimming pared 4 bases from V and 11 bases from J, leaving 9 bases between. The CDR3, as DNA: TGTGCCAGCAGTGTTGGGGCAAAGTACTTC. Its translation is CASSVGAKYF.

The DNA for the CDR3 is TGTGCCAGCATTGACGGGGGGAGCGAACGGACTGAAGCTTTCTTT. It codes for CASIDGGSERTEAFF. This chain uses TRBV6-5 with TRBJ1-1; possibly TRBD1 for D (5 bases). There are 15 residues in the CDR3. CDR1 is MNHEY and CDR2 is SVGAGI in the germline V gene. V shed 7 bases and J shed 5 bases, with 20 bases lying between them.

The gene calls are TRBV2 and TRBJ1-5; D uncertain. Per germline, CDR1 SNHLY and CDR2 FYNNEI. The CDR3 is 11 amino acids. V was clipped by 5 bases and J by 5 bases, with 4 bases between them. For the CDR3, the DNA is TGTGCCAGCAGTTCCGATCAGCCCCAGCATTTT. Translated, it gives CASSSDQPQHF.

The chain combines TRBV6-5 with TRBJ2-7; TRBD2 matches at 8 bases. The V and J ends lost 2 bases and 6 bases, in that order; junction bases with no gene match: 9. CDR1 is MNHEY and CDR2 is SVGAGI in the germline V gene. The CDR3 runs to 15 residues. The CDR3 nucleotides are TGTGCCAGCAGTTACAGAACTAGCGGAGCTAGCGAGCAGTACTTC. Amino acid sequence: CASSYRTSGASEQYF.

The chain combines TRBV13 with TRBJ1-5; tentatively, D is TRBD1 (5 bases). The germline V gene has CDR1 PRHDT and CDR2 FYEKMQ (reference sequence). This CDR3 has 15 amino acids. V was cut by 0 bases and J by 2 bases, with 8 bases left in between. In DNA, the CDR3 is TGTGCCAGCAGCTTAGGGGGGCGAGGCAATCAGCCCCAGCATTTT. Translation gives CASSLGGRGNQPQHF.

The genes are TRBV4-1 and TRBJ2-7; no clear D. The V end was cut by 1 base, the J end by 5 bases, with 6 bases between. The CDR3 consists of 12 residues. CDR1 and CDR2 from the germline V gene are MGHRA and YSYEKL. The CDR3 loop reads CASSQGLDEQYF. In DNA form, the CDR3 reads TGCGCCAGCAGCCAAGGGCTCGACGAGCAGTACTTC.

A single count supports this clone. The chain has TRBV10-2 and TRBJ2-7; 12 nucleotides agree with TRBD2. With V trimmed by 4 bases and J by 3 bases, 22 bases remained unmatched. The CDR3 is 21 amino acids. Germline CDR1 and CDR2: WSHSY and SAAADI. The CDR3 DNA is TGCGCCAGCAGTGCGAACATCCCAAGACCCGGACTAGCGGGAATTCTCTACGAGCAGTACTTC. Amino acids: CASSANIPRPGLAGILYEQYF.

This rearrangement joins TRBV9 to TRBJ1-2, with D tentatively TRBD1 (6 bases). Between the trimmed V and J ends, which lost 0 bases and 8 bases, there was a span of 17 bases. The CDR3 loop spans 15 amino acids. Germline values: CDR1 SGDLS, CDR2 YYNGEE. CDR3 DNA sequence: TGTGCCAGCAGCGTAGTCGGCAGGGGACATCGGGGCTACACCTTC. As protein: CASSVVGRGHRGYTF. The full variable domain, completed using reference TRBV9 and TRBJ1-2, is DSGVTQTPKHLITATGQRVTLRCSPRSGDLSVYWYQQSLDQGLQFLIQYYNGEERAKGNILERFSAQQFPDLHSELNLSSLELGDSALYFCASSVVGRGHRGYTFGSGTRLTVV.

The J gene is TRBJ1-6, the V gene TRBV18; D call uncertain. The ends were cut back, 5 bases at V and 0 bases at J, with 5 bases in the middle. This CDR3 comprises 14 residues. Germline-derived CDR1 and CDR2 are KGHSH and LQKENI. CDR3 in DNA: TGTGCCAGCTCAGAGAGCTCCTATAATTCACCCCTCCACTTT. Its protein is CASSESSYNSPLHF.

The chain is built from TRBV6-5 and TRBJ2-7; TRBD2 agrees at 8 bases. The germline CDR1 and CDR2 sequences are MNHEY and SVGAGI. The junction had 5 bases not matched to a gene; V was cut back by 7 bases and J by 6 bases. The CDR3 spans 12 residues. This CDR3 reads CASIGLAGEQYF. The CDR3 DNA follows: TGTGCCAGCATTGGACTAGCAGGCGAGCAGTACTTC.